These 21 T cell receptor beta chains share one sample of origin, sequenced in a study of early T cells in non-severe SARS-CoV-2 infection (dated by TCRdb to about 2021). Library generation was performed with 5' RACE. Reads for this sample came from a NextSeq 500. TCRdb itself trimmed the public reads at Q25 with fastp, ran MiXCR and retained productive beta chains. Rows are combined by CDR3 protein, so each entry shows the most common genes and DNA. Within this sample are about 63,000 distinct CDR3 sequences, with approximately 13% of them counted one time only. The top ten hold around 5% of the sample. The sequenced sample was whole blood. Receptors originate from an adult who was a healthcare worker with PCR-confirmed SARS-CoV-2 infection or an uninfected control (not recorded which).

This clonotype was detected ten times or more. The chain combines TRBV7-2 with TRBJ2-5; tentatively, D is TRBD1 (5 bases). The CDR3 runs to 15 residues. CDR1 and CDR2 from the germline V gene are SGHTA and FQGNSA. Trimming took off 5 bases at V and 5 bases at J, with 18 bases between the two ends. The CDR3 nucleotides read TGTGCCAGCAGCCTGGATGGTGGGGCGATGGAGACCCAGTACTTC. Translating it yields CASSLDGGAMETQYF.

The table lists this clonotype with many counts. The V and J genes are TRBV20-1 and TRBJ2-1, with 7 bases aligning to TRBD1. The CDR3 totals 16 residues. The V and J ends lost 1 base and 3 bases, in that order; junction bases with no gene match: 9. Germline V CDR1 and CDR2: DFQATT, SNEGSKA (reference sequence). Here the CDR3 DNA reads TGCAGTGCTAGAGTAAGACGAGGGGGCCTCTACAATGAGCAGTTCTTC. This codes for CSARVRRGGLYNEQFF.

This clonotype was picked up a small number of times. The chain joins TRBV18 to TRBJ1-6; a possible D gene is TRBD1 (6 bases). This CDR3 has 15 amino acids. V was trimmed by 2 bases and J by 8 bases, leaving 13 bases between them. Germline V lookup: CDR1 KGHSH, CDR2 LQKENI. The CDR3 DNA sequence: TGTGCCAGCTCACCAGTGGGCGCAGGGGATTCACCCCTCCACTTT. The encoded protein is CASSPVGAGDSPLHF.

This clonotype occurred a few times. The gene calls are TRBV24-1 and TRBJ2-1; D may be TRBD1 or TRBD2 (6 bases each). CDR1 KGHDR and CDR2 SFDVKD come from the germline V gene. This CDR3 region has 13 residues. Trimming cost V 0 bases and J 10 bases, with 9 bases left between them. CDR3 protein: CATSDLLGGEQFF. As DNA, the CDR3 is TGTGCCACCAGTGATTTGTTGGGGGGCGAGCAGTTCTTC.

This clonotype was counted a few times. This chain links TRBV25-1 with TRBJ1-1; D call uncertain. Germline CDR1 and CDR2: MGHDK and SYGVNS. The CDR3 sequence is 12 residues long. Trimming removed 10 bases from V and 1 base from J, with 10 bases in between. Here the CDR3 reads CANQVGNTEAFF. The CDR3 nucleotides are TGTGCCAATCAGGTGGGGAACACTGAAGCTTTCTTT.

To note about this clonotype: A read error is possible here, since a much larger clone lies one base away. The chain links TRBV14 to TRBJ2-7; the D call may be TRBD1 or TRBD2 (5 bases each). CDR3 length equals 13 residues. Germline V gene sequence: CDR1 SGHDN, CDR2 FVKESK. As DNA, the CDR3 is TGTGCCAGCAGCCCGAGGGGAACCTACGAGCTGTACTTC. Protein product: CASSPRGTYELYF.

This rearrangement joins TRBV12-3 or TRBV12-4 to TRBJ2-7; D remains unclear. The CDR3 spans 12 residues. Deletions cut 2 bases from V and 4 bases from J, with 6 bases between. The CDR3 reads CASSLKEYEQYF. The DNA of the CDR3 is TGTGCCAGCAGTTTAAAGGAATACGAGCAGTACTTC.

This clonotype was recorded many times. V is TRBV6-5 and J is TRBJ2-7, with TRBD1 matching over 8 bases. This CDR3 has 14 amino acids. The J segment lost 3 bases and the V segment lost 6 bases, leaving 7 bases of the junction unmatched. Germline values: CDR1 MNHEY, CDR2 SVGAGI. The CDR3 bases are TGTGCCAGCAGGCTCAGTGGACAGGGCTACGAGCAGTACTTC. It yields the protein CASRLSGQGYEQYF.

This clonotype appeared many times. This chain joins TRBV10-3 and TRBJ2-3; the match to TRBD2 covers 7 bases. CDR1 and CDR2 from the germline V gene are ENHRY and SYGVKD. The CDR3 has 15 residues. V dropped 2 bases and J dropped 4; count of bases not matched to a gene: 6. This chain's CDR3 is CAISEPSGRADTQYF. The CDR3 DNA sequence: TGTGCCATCAGTGAGCCTAGCGGACGTGCAGATACGCAGTATTTT.

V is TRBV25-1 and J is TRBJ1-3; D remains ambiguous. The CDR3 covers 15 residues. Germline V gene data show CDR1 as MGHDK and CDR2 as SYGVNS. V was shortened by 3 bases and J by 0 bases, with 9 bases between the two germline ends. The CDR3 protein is CASSDRFLSGNTIYF. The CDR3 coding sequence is TGTGCCAGCAGTGACAGGTTCCTCTCTGGAAACACCATATATTTT.

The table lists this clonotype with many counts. The CDR3 region has the DNA TGTGCCAGCAGCGTAGCTCTGTCACCCGGGCCCCAGCATTTT. This gives the protein CASSVALSPGPQHF. This chain links TRBV9 with TRBJ1-5, with no clear D. The CDR3 has 14 residues. CDR1 is SGDLS and CDR2 is YYNGEE in the germline V gene. Deletions cut 0 bases from V and 9 bases from J, with 13 bases between.

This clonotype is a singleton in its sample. The CDR3 DNA reads as TGTGCCAGCAGCTCCGTTAATGAAAAACTGTTTTTT. Its protein product is CASSSVNEKLFF. The chain joins TRBV7-9 to TRBJ1-4, with D unclear. Germline-derived CDR1 and CDR2 are SEHNR and FQNEAQ (reference sequence). The CDR3 length is 12 residues. V gave up 4 bases and J gave up 4 bases, with 4 bases separating them.

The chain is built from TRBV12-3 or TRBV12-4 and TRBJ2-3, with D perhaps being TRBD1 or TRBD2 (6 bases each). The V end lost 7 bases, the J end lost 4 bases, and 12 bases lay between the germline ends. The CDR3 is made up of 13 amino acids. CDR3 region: CASTPRGADTQYF. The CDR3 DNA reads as TGTGCCAGCACCCCGAGGGGGGCAGATACGCAGTATTTT.

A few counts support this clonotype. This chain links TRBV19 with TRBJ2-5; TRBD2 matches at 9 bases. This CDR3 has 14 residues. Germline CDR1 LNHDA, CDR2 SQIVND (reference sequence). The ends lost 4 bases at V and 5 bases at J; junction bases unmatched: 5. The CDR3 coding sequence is TGTGCCAGTAGTAGAGGACTAGCGTCGGAGACCCAGTACTTC. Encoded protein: CASSRGLASETQYF.

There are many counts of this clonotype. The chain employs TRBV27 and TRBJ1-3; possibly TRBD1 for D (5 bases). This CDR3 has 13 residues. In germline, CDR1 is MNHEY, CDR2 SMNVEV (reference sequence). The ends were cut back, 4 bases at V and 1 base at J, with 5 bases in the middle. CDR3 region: CASSWGSGNTIYF. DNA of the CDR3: TGTGCCAGCAGTTGGGGGTCTGGAAACACCATATATTTT.

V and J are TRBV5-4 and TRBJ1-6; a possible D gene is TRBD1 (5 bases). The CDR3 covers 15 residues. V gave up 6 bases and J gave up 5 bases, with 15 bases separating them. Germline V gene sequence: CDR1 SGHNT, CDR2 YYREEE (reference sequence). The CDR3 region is CASTTGWGNNSPLHF. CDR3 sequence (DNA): TGTGCCAGCACCACGGGTTGGGGGAATAATTCACCCCTCCACTTT.

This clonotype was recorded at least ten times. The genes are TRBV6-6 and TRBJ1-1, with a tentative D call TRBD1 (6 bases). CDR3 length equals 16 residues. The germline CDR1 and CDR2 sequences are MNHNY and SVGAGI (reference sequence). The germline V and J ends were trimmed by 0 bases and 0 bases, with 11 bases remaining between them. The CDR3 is CASSYSTGRMNTEAFF. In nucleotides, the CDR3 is TGTGCCAGCAGTTACTCGACAGGAAGAATGAACACTGAAGCTTTCTTT.

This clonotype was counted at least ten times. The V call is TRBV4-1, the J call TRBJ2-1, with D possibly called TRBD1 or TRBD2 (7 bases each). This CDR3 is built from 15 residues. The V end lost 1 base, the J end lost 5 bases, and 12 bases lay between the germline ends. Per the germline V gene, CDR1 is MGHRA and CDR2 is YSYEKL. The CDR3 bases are TGCGCCAGCAGCCAAGGGGAGGGGGCACACAATGAGCAGTTCTTC. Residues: CASSQGEGAHNEQFF.

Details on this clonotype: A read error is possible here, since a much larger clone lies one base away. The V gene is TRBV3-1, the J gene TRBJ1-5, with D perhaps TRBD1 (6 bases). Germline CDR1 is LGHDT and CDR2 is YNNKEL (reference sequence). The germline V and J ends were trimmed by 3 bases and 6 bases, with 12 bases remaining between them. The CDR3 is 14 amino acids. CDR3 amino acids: CASSHTGSIQPQHF. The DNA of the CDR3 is TGTGCCAGCAGCCATACAGGGTCGATTCAGCCCCAGCATTTT.

DNA of the CDR3: TGTGCCATCAGGACGGGGAATTCACCCCTCCACTTT. Its translation: CAIRTGNSPLHF. The chain joins TRBV10-3 to TRBJ1-6; D is ambiguous. Germline CDR1 and CDR2: ENHRY and SYGVKD. The CDR3 extends over 12 amino acids. Trimming cost V 6 bases and J 7 bases, with 7 bases left between them.

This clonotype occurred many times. CDR3 bases: TGCGCCAGCAGCCAAGAGGTCCAGGGGGGGGAAAAACTGTTTTTT. The encoded protein is CASSQEVQGGEKLFF. The rearrangement uses TRBV4-3 and TRBJ1-4, with 7 bases identical to TRBD1. With 0 bases clipped from V and 8 bases from J, the junction kept 6 bases outside the gene matches. CDR3 length: 15 amino acids. Germline assignment: CDR1 LGHNA and CDR2 YSLEER.